The present entry profiles one T cell receptor beta chain with its context. Its cognate antigen is unknown. Sequencing was performed with immunoSEQ multiplex PCR; in TCRdb, only in-frame clones are kept and a portion is missing. The sample includes roughly 79,000 clones, around 93% seen only once; the top ten take 0.5% to 0.55%. These data originate in a study of OX40 agonist ivuxolimab in advanced cancers. General study points: Expanded clones tended on average to be more numerous among CD8+ T cells than CD4+.

Trimming took off 0 bases at V and 5 bases at J, with 10 bases between the two ends. The CDR3 sequence is 14 residues long. Germline CDR1 reads MRHNA; CDR2 reads SNTAGT. The V gene is TRBV6-4, the J gene TRBJ2-5; no definite D call. The source of this sequence is an adult with an advanced solid tumor such as melanoma, head and neck, liver or kidney cancer. The starting material was CD4+ or CD8+ T cells sorted from blood, obtained in a trial of the OX40 agonist ivuxolimab. As DNA, the CDR3 is TGTGCCAGCAGTGACTCCACGGCGAGGGAGACCCAGTACTTC. It specifies CASSDSTARETQYF.